The 3 T cell receptor beta chains in this list originate from one sample, sequenced in a study of cytomegalovirus exposure and HLA in healthy donors. Vbeta (60) and Jbeta (13) primers were used in the PCR. Data came from immunoSEQ multiplex PCR; TCRdb stores just in-frame clones and leaves some out. The sample includes about 170,000 clones, roughly 81% of them seen just once. The sequencing input was PBMCs. The receptor set was obtained from a man aged 18 to 29 in good health and CMV-seropositive.

The rearrangement uses TRBV5-6 and TRBJ2-7; 11 bases fit TRBD1. The CDR3 totals 13 residues. With V trimmed by 3 bases and J by 6 bases, 2 bases remained unmatched. CDR1 SGHDT and CDR2 YYEEEE come from the germline V gene. The CDR3 DNA reads as TGTGCCAGCAGCTCCGGGACAGGGGGCGAGCAGTACTTC. Amino acid sequence: CASSSGTGGEQYF.

V and J are TRBV5-6 and TRBJ1-5; TRBD1 aligns across 8 bases. Trimming took 4 bases from V and 5 from J; bases not matched to a gene: 8. This CDR3 comprises 15 residues. Germline CDR1 and CDR2: SGHDT and YYEEEE. As DNA, the CDR3 is TGTGCCAGCAGCCGAATGGACAGGGACGATCAGCCCCAGCATTTT. Its protein is CASSRMDRDDQPQHF.

This rearrangement joins TRBV6-5 to TRBJ1-4; D gene uncertain. The germline V gene encodes CDR1 MNHEY and CDR2 SVGAGI. This CDR3 has 12 residues. V was shortened by 2 bases and J by 10 bases, with 8 bases between the two germline ends. This CDR3 reads CASSYRGGKLFF. CDR3 sequence (DNA): TGTGCCAGCAGTTACCGGGGTGGAAAACTGTTTTTT.